The rows below give T cell receptor beta chains drawn from one sample of a study of blood T cells in healthy people across ages. TCRdb redid the calling of the 5' RACE reads with MiXCR, one entry per CDR3 protein. The data show around 1,600,000 distinct CDR3 sequences, with 40% to 45% seen just once and about 4% held by the top ten. The source material was blood. The receptors derive from a woman in her late teens or twenties in good health. CDR3s include the opening cysteine and the closing phenylalanine or tryptophan. A D gene is named only where the DNA matches it firmly. For some rows the clone size is stated as once, few or many, or as a class when expanded; others skip it.

clone_size: .
d_call: .
j_call: TRBJ2-3
v_call: TRBV6-5
cdr3_aa: CASSYERTGTDTQYF
cdr3_nt: TGTGCCAGTAGTTACGAGAGGACGGGCACAGATACGCAGTATTTT

clone_size: few
d_call: .
j_call: TRBJ2-3
v_call: TRBV27
cdr3_aa: CASSLPSAPRDTQYF
cdr3_nt: TGTGCCAGCAGTTTACCGTCCGCCCCCAGGGATACGCAGTATTTT

clone_size: .
d_call: .
j_call: TRBJ2-3
v_call: TRBV29-1
cdr3_aa: CSVAPGALADTQYF
cdr3_nt: TGCAGCGTCGCGCCGGGGGCCTTGGCAGATACGCAGTATTTT

clone_size: few
d_call: .
j_call: TRBJ1-1
v_call: TRBV6-2/TRBV6-3
cdr3_aa: CASASGMNTEAFF
cdr3_nt: TGTGCCAGCGCCTCAGGGATGAACACTGAAGCTTTCTTT

clone_size: .
d_call: .
j_call: TRBJ1-1
v_call: TRBV5-5
cdr3_aa: CASSSAPRGLTEAFF
cdr3_nt: TGTGCCAGCAGCTCGGCTCCCCGGGGGCTCACTGAAGCTTTCTTT

clone_size: many
d_call: .
j_call: TRBJ2-5
v_call: TRBV28
cdr3_aa: CASSSGTQETQYF
cdr3_nt: TGTGCCAGCAGTAGCGGAACCCAAGAGACCCAGTACTTC

clone_size: few
d_call: .
j_call: TRBJ2-4
v_call: TRBV13
cdr3_aa: CASSRAQDLQYF
cdr3_nt: TGTGCCAGCAGCCGGGCCCAAGACCTTCAGTACTTC

clone_size: few
d_call: TRBD1
j_call: TRBJ1-2
v_call: TRBV20-1
cdr3_aa: CSARARDRVGGYTF
cdr3_nt: TGCAGTGCTAGAGCACGCGACAGGGTCGGTGGCTACACCTTC

clone_size: .
d_call: TRBD1
j_call: TRBJ2-3
v_call: TRBV25-1
cdr3_aa: CAIPKTRQGETDTQYF
cdr3_nt: TGTGCCATCCCAAAAACCCGACAGGGGGAGACAGATACGCAGTATTTT

clone_size: many
d_call: .
j_call: TRBJ2-1
v_call: TRBV9
cdr3_aa: CASSLPPNEQFF
cdr3_nt: TGTGCCAGCAGCCTTCCCCCCAATGAGCAGTTCTTC

clone_size: many
d_call: TRBD1
j_call: TRBJ1-2
v_call: TRBV7-2
cdr3_aa: CASSFTGQWDYGYTF
cdr3_nt: TGTGCCAGCAGCTTTACGGGACAGTGGGACTATGGCTACACCTTC

clone_size: .
d_call: .
j_call: TRBJ1-4
v_call: TRBV20-1
cdr3_aa: CSARRRASEKLFF
cdr3_nt: TGCAGTGCTCGACGCCGGGCAAGTGAAAAACTGTTTTTT

clone_size: .
d_call: TRBD1
j_call: TRBJ2-7
v_call: TRBV20-1
cdr3_aa: CSASGQARTYEQYF
cdr3_nt: TGCAGTGCTAGTGGACAGGCTCGCACCTACGAGCAGTACTTC

clone_size: .
d_call: TRBD1
j_call: TRBJ1-2
v_call: TRBV6-2/TRBV6-3
cdr3_aa: CASSRRGQPLDYGYTF
cdr3_nt: TGTGCCAGCAGTCGGCGGGGACAGCCCTTGGACTATGGCTACACCTTC

clone_size: few
d_call: TRBD2
j_call: TRBJ2-1
v_call: TRBV20-1
cdr3_aa: CSARRTSGRASYNEQFF
cdr3_nt: TGCAGTGCCCGACGGACTAGCGGGAGGGCCTCCTACAATGAGCAGTTCTTC

clone_size: few
d_call: TRBD1
j_call: TRBJ2-1
v_call: TRBV2
cdr3_aa: CASSPRTGGDNEQFF
cdr3_nt: TGTGCCAGCAGCCCTCGGACAGGGGGGGACAATGAGCAGTTCTTC

clone_size: few
d_call: .
j_call: TRBJ2-7
v_call: TRBV27
cdr3_aa: CASTGLSGQYF
cdr3_nt: TGTGCCAGCACCGGGCTCTCCGGACAGTACTTC

clone_size: few
d_call: TRBD2
j_call: TRBJ2-7
v_call: TRBV2
cdr3_aa: CASRVQGTSVSEQYF
cdr3_nt: TGTGCCAGCAGGGTCCAAGGGACTAGCGTCTCCGAGCAGTACTTC

clone_size: few
d_call: .
j_call: TRBJ1-2
v_call: TRBV4-1
cdr3_aa: CASSQFPSNSNYGYTF
cdr3_nt: TGCGCCAGCAGCCAATTCCCAAGCAATTCTAACTATGGCTACACCTTC

clone_size: few
d_call: .
j_call: TRBJ2-1
v_call: TRBV28
cdr3_aa: CASNRRGNEQFF
cdr3_nt: TGTGCCAGCAACCGGAGAGGTAATGAGCAGTTCTTC

clone_size: once
d_call: .
j_call: TRBJ2-1
v_call: TRBV4-1
cdr3_aa: CASSWDAGNYEQFF
cdr3_nt: TGCGCCAGCAGCTGGGACGCCGGTAACTACGAGCAGTTCTTC

clone_size: once
d_call: .
j_call: TRBJ1-6
v_call: TRBV30
cdr3_aa: CAWRQAGTNSPLHF
cdr3_nt: TGTGCCTGGAGGCAGGCCGGAACTAATTCACCCCTCCACTTT

clone_size: .
d_call: TRBD2
j_call: TRBJ2-3
v_call: TRBV7-9
cdr3_aa: CASIPVSGGGFTGTDTQYF
cdr3_nt: TGTGCCAGCATCCCCGTCAGCGGCGGGGGGTTTACTGGCACAGATACGCAGTATTTT

clone_size: few
d_call: TRBD1
j_call: TRBJ2-3
v_call: TRBV6-2/TRBV6-3
cdr3_aa: CASRRQGSDTQYF
cdr3_nt: TGTGCCAGCAGGCGACAGGGCTCAGATACGCAGTATTTT

clone_size: .
d_call: .
j_call: TRBJ1-2
v_call: TRBV4-2
cdr3_aa: CASSQDQARGRNGYTF
cdr3_nt: TGTGCCAGCAGCCAAGACCAGGCCAGGGGTAGGAATGGCTACACCTTC

clone_size: .
d_call: .
j_call: TRBJ2-3
v_call: TRBV5-1
cdr3_aa: CASSLADSLRDTQYF
cdr3_nt: TGCGCCAGCAGCTTGGCTGACTCCTTGCGGGATACGCAGTATTTT

clone_size: .
d_call: TRBD2
j_call: TRBJ2-5
v_call: TRBV27
cdr3_aa: CASSSRTSGGLQETQYF
cdr3_nt: TGTGCCAGCAGTTCCCGGACTAGCGGGGGGCTCCAAGAGACCCAGTACTTC

clone_size: .
d_call: TRBD2
j_call: TRBJ2-4
v_call: TRBV20-1
cdr3_aa: CSARETSAVGAQYF
cdr3_nt: TGCAGTGCTAGAGAGACTAGCGCTGTTGGGGCCCAGTACTTC

clone_size: .
d_call: .
j_call: TRBJ2-4
v_call: TRBV29-1
cdr3_aa: CSVEGLGFRYF
cdr3_nt: TGCAGCGTTGAAGGACTAGGGTTCCGGTACTTC

clone_size: once
d_call: .
j_call: TRBJ2-1
v_call: TRBV15
cdr3_aa: CATREGRAVSYNEQFF
cdr3_nt: TGTGCCACCAGAGAAGGACGAGCGGTCTCCTACAATGAGCAGTTCTTC

clone_size: .
d_call: .
j_call: TRBJ1-1
v_call: TRBV29-1
cdr3_aa: CSGSQGEKAFF
cdr3_nt: TGCAGCGGTTCACAGGGAGAGAAAGCTTTCTTT

clone_size: .
d_call: TRBD1
j_call: TRBJ1-2
v_call: TRBV4-1
cdr3_aa: CASSQVITGVGYTF
cdr3_nt: TGCGCCAGCAGCCAAGTTATAACAGGGGTTGGCTACACCTTC

clone_size: .
d_call: .
j_call: TRBJ2-7
v_call: TRBV6-2/TRBV6-3
cdr3_aa: CASKFRLNYNEQYF
cdr3_nt: TGTGCCAGTAAGTTCAGGCTGAACTACAATGAGCAGTACTTC

clone_size: .
d_call: .
j_call: TRBJ1-4
v_call: TRBV7-9
cdr3_aa: CASRSERNEKLFF
cdr3_nt: TGTGCCAGTAGGAGTGAGAGGAATGAAAAACTGTTTTTT

clone_size: .
d_call: TRBD1
j_call: TRBJ1-2
v_call: TRBV20-1
cdr3_aa: CSARTDRAPYGYTF
cdr3_nt: TGCAGTGCTAGGACGGACAGGGCGCCCTATGGCTACACCTTC

clone_size: .
d_call: .
j_call: TRBJ1-1
v_call: TRBV29-1
cdr3_aa: CSVGPKITNTEAFF
cdr3_nt: TGCAGCGTTGGACCAAAGATTACGAACACTGAAGCTTTCTTT

clone_size: many
d_call: .
j_call: TRBJ2-7
v_call: TRBV29-1
cdr3_aa: CSVVGHPTYEQYF
cdr3_nt: TGCAGCGTTGTGGGGCACCCTACCTACGAGCAGTACTTC

clone_size: .
d_call: .
j_call: TRBJ2-1
v_call: TRBV12-3/TRBV12-4
cdr3_aa: CASSLVKRAGNEQFF
cdr3_nt: TGTGCCAGCAGTTTAGTCAAGCGAGCCGGCAATGAGCAGTTCTTC

clone_size: .
d_call: TRBD1
j_call: TRBJ2-6
v_call: TRBV6-1
cdr3_aa: CASSDGDRLSGANVLTF
cdr3_nt: TGTGCCAGCAGTGACGGGGACAGGCTCTCTGGGGCCAACGTCCTGACTTTC

clone_size: .
d_call: .
j_call: TRBJ2-3
v_call: TRBV7-2
cdr3_aa: CASSRGSRDTQYF
cdr3_nt: TGTGCCAGCAGCCGCGGATCCCGGGATACGCAGTATTTT

clone_size: few
d_call: .
j_call: TRBJ2-7
v_call: TRBV9
cdr3_aa: CASSPFGAEQYF
cdr3_nt: TGTGCCAGCAGCCCTTTCGGAGCCGAGCAGTACTTC

clone_size: .
d_call: .
j_call: TRBJ2-1
v_call: TRBV7-2
cdr3_aa: CASSLASRANEQFF
cdr3_nt: TGTGCCAGCAGCTTAGCCAGCAGGGCCAATGAGCAGTTCTTC

clone_size: .
d_call: .
j_call: TRBJ2-5
v_call: TRBV5-1
cdr3_aa: CTSSLAVTIQETQYF
cdr3_nt: TGCACCAGCAGCTTGGCCGTAACCATTCAAGAGACCCAGTACTTC

clone_size: .
d_call: .
j_call: TRBJ1-5
v_call: TRBV4-3
cdr3_aa: CASSQDRWKQPQHF
cdr3_nt: TGCGCCAGCAGCCAAGATCGGTGGAAACAGCCCCAGCATTTT

clone_size: .
d_call: TRBD1
j_call: TRBJ1-4
v_call: TRBV18
cdr3_aa: CASSRPDRGNEKLFF
cdr3_nt: TGTGCCAGCTCACGCCCGGACAGGGGGAATGAAAAACTGTTTTTT

clone_size: many
d_call: TRBD2
j_call: TRBJ2-1
v_call: TRBV27
cdr3_aa: CASSLVAGGDNEQFF
cdr3_nt: TGTGCCAGCAGTTTAGTTGCGGGGGGAGACAATGAGCAGTTCTTC

clone_size: .
d_call: TRBD1
j_call: TRBJ2-7
v_call: TRBV4-2
cdr3_aa: CASSQDPGQADYEQYF
cdr3_nt: TGTGCCAGCAGCCAAGACCCTGGACAGGCCGACTACGAGCAGTACTTC

clone_size: .
d_call: TRBD1
j_call: TRBJ2-7
v_call: TRBV11-1
cdr3_aa: CASSNEGAPYNEQYF
cdr3_nt: TGTGCCAGCAGCAACGAGGGGGCCCCCTACAATGAGCAGTACTTC

clone_size: .
d_call: TRBD2
j_call: TRBJ2-1
v_call: TRBV19
cdr3_aa: CASSIRGGEQFF
cdr3_nt: TGTGCCAGTAGTATTCGGGGGGGTGAGCAGTTCTTC

clone_size: few
d_call: .
j_call: TRBJ1-2
v_call: TRBV7-8
cdr3_aa: CASSQRIKGQYFTF
cdr3_nt: TGTGCCAGCAGCCAAAGAATTAAAGGACAGTACTTCACCTTC

clone_size: .
d_call: TRBD1
j_call: TRBJ1-2
v_call: TRBV6-6
cdr3_aa: CASSPWTGPSYGYTF
cdr3_nt: TGTGCCAGCAGTCCGTGGACAGGGCCCTCGTATGGCTACACCTTC

clone_size: .
d_call: .
j_call: TRBJ2-3
v_call: TRBV6-2/TRBV6-3
cdr3_aa: CAVQRGSTDTQYF
cdr3_nt: TGTGCCGTCCAACGGGGGAGCACAGATACGCAGTATTTT

clone_size: .
d_call: TRBD2
j_call: TRBJ2-5
v_call: TRBV4-3
cdr3_aa: CASSQDRGTIYGEQYF
cdr3_nt: TGCGCCAGCAGCCAAGATCGGGGGACTATATACGGTGAGCAGTACTTC

clone_size: few
d_call: TRBD1
j_call: TRBJ2-3
v_call: TRBV7-9
cdr3_aa: CASSRQGIGTDTQYF
cdr3_nt: TGTGCCAGCAGCCGACAGGGTATCGGCACAGATACGCAGTATTTT